Listed here are 8 T cell receptor beta chains from one sample, sequenced in a study of cytomegalovirus exposure and HLA in healthy donors. PCR used 60 Vbeta primers and 13 Jbeta primers. Produced via immunoSEQ multiplex PCR; TCRdb's table is partial and in-frame only. The sample records 120,000 to 150,000 clones, 75% to 80% being singletons. Specimen: PBMCs. These receptors came from a man in his forties in good health and CMV-seropositive.

This clone was observed a few times. The chain carries TRBV6-6 and TRBJ1-3, with TRBD1 matching 10 bases. Germline V gives CDR1 MNHNY, CDR2 SVGAGI (reference sequence). This CDR3 has 15 amino acids. Trimming took 6 bases from V and 5 from J; bases not matched to a gene: 7. The CDR3 here is CASRDRGARRNTIYF. CDR3 bases: TGTGCCAGCAGGGACAGGGGGGCTCGGAGAAACACCATATATTTT.

V is TRBV7-9 and J is TRBJ1-1; TRBD1 might be the D (5 bases). Between the trimmed V and J ends, which lost 2 bases and 1 base, there was a span of 11 bases. This CDR3 region has 15 residues. The germline V gene has CDR1 SEHNR and CDR2 FQNEAQ (reference sequence). CDR3 residues: CASSLMGGTNTEAFF. CDR3 bases: TGTGCCAGCAGCTTAATGGGAGGGACGAACACTGAAGCTTTCTTT.

The chain carries TRBV29-1 and TRBJ2-7, with a tentative D call TRBD1 (5 bases). Germline V lookup: CDR1 SQVTM, CDR2 ANQGSEA. Between the trimmed V and J ends, which lost 5 bases and 2 bases, there was a span of 13 bases. The CDR3 has 13 amino acids. CDR3 nucleotides: TGCAGCGTTTATCGGCAGGGCACCTACGAGCAGTACTTC. It specifies CSVYRQGTYEQYF.

The CDR3 DNA sequence: TGTGCCATCAGTGAAGCCAGGGAATCCTACAATGAGCAGTTCTTC. Residues: CAISEARESYNEQFF. The chain recombines TRBV10-3 with TRBJ2-1, with D tentatively TRBD1 (5 bases). Trimming took 3 bases from V and 1 from J, leaving 10 bases between them. The CDR3 contains 15 residues. Germline assignment: CDR1 ENHRY and CDR2 SYGVKD.

The chain links TRBV7-9 to TRBJ2-3, with TRBD2 as a possible D gene (6 bases). V shed 5 bases and J shed 1 base, with 13 bases lying between them. Per the germline V gene, CDR1 is SEHNR and CDR2 is FQNEAQ (reference sequence). CDR3 length: 15 amino acids. The CDR3 sequence: CASSIIGGGTDTQYF. CDR3 nucleotides: TGTGCCAGCAGCATTATTGGAGGGGGCACAGATACGCAGTATTTT.

The chain has TRBV28 and TRBJ1-2, with 10 bases identical to TRBD1. CDR3 size: 17 residues. With 5 bases clipped from V and 5 bases from J, the junction kept 14 bases outside the gene matches. Germline CDR1 and CDR2: MDHEN and SYDVKM. Here the CDR3 reads CASSGGGTGAQFYGYTF. The CDR3 DNA reads as TGTGCCAGCAGTGGGGGGGGGACAGGGGCCCAGTTTTATGGCTACACCTTC.

This clone has a handful of counts. The gene calls are TRBV6-5 and TRBJ2-5, with 12 bases lining up with TRBD1. This CDR3 contains 15 residues. V lost 2 bases and J lost 11; bases outside the gene matches: 9. Germline V lookup: CDR1 MNHEY, CDR2 SVGAGI. CDR3 sequence: CASSYTGDRGREQYF. The CDR3 nucleotides read TGTGCCAGCAGTTACACGGGGGACAGGGGGCGGGAGCAGTACTTC.

This chain links TRBV18 with TRBJ1-4; TRBD1 agrees at 10 bases. This CDR3 is built from 14 residues. J lost 7 bases, V lost 3 bases, and 2 bases had no gene match. Germline lookup yields CDR1 KGHSH and CDR2 LQKENI. CDR3 sequence (DNA): TGTGCCAGCTCACCCGGGACAGGGGTTGAAAAACTGTTTTTT. Protein sequence: CASSPGTGVEKLFF.